Following are 13 T cell receptor beta chains from one sample sequenced in a study of cytomegalovirus exposure and HLA in healthy donors. Primers: 60 Vbeta forward and 13 Jbeta reverse. Generated by immunoSEQ multiplex PCR, the TCRdb table keeps only in-frame clones and is missing some. The sample lists more than 100,000 clones; 75% to 80% were seen once. Sequencing was performed on PBMCs. The source is a male donor in good health and CMV-seronegative.

The chain has TRBV2 and TRBJ1-1, with 8 bases lining up with TRBD1. The CDR3 runs to 15 residues. Germline V gene lookup returns CDR1 SNHLY and CDR2 FYNNEI. The V segment lost 6 bases and the J segment 5 bases; nucleotides outside the gene matches: 11. CDR3 residues: CASRETGAHPTEAFF. In DNA form, the CDR3 reads TGTGCCAGCAGGGAGACAGGGGCCCACCCTACTGAAGCTTTCTTT. The full variable domain, in which reference TRBV2 and TRBJ1-1 provide the parts outside the CDR3, is EPEVTQTPSHQVTQMGQEVILRCVPISNHLYFYWYRQILGQKVEFLVSFYNNEISEKSEIFDDQFSVERPDGSNFTLKIRSTKLEDSAMYFCASRETGAHPTEAFFGQGTRLTVV.

The chain has TRBV5-1 and TRBJ2-1; 11 bases map to TRBD2. V dropped 4 bases and J dropped 4; count of bases not matched to a gene: 4. Germline CDR1 reads SGHRS; CDR2 reads YFSETQ. The length of the CDR3 is 15 residues. The CDR3 region has the DNA TGCGCCAGCAGCGTAACTAGCGGGAGTTACAATGAGCAGTTCTTC. Translated, it gives CASSVTSGSYNEQFF. Full variable domain (rest looked up from reference TRBV5-1 and TRBJ2-1): KAGVTQTPRYLIKTRGQQVTLSCSPISGHRSVSWYQQTPGQGLQFLFEYFSETQRNKGNFPGRFSGRQFSNSRSEMNVSTLELGDSALYLCASSVTSGSYNEQFFGPGTRLTVL.

This chain connects TRBV15 to TRBJ1-5; D is uncertain. Trimming removed 0 bases from V and 5 bases from J, with 8 bases in between. The length of the CDR3 is 14 residues. Germline CDR1 is LNHNV and CDR2 is YYDKDF (reference sequence). The CDR3 loop reads CATSRDAADQPQHF. CDR3 DNA sequence: TGTGCCACCAGCAGAGATGCGGCAGATCAGCCCCAGCATTTT.

In DNA form, the CDR3 reads TGTGCCAGTGCCCGGGACAGGGGCGAAGATACGCAGTATTTT. Residues: CASARDRGEDTQYF. The chain recombines TRBV27 with TRBJ2-3; 10 positions agree with TRBD1. Germline V gene sequence: CDR1 MNHEY, CDR2 SMNVEV (reference sequence). The CDR3 loop spans 14 amino acids. V shed 9 bases, J shed 5 bases, and the junction held 8 bases outside the gene matches.

The chain joins TRBV27 to TRBJ2-4; D call uncertain. Between the trimmed V and J ends, which lost 4 bases and 0 bases, there was a span of 7 bases. The CDR3 sequence is 14 residues long. The germline V gene has CDR1 MNHEY and CDR2 SMNVEV (reference sequence). The CDR3 nucleotides are TGTGCCAGCAGTTCCCCCAGAGCCAAAAACATTCAGTACTTC. It encodes CASSSPRAKNIQYF.

J is TRBJ2-1 and V is TRBV7-3, with D possibly TRBD1 on 6 matching bases. The V end lost 5 bases, the J end lost 9 bases, and 20 bases lay between the germline ends. There are 15 residues in the CDR3. Germline V CDR1 and CDR2: SGHTA, FQGTGA. CDR3 region: CASSDRTEGGSEQFF. CDR3 nucleotide sequence: TGTGCCAGCAGCGATAGGACAGAAGGTGGGAGTGAGCAGTTCTTC. Based on the CDR3 plus reference TRBV7-3 and TRBJ2-1, the full variable domain is GAGVSQTPSNKVTEKGKYVELRCDPISGHTALYWYRQSLGQGPEFLIYFQGTGAADDSGLPNDRFFAVRPEGSVSTLKIQRTERGDSAVYLCASSDRTEGGSEQFFGPGTRLTVL.

The chain is built from TRBV4-1 and TRBJ1-3; 7 bases fit TRBD1. There are 17 residues in the CDR3. V lost 2 bases and J lost 0; bases outside the gene matches: 7. Per the germline V gene, CDR1 is MGHRA and CDR2 is YSYEKL. In nucleotides, the CDR3 is TGCGCCAGCAGCCAACCCGGGACAGTGAGCTCTGGAAACACCATATATTTT. Protein product: CASSQPGTVSSGNTIYF.

The table lists this clone with a count of one. V gene TRBV29-1 combines with J gene TRBJ2-7; TRBD2 aligns across 7 bases. V trimming: 4 bases; J trimming: 6 bases; junction bases outside the gene matches: 15. Germline loops: CDR1 SQVTM, CDR2 ANQGSEA. CDR3 length equals 15 residues. CDR3 amino acids: CSVGGKRGNLGEQYF. The CDR3 DNA reads as TGCAGCGTTGGGGGAAAGCGGGGCAACCTGGGCGAGCAGTACTTC.

This chain links TRBV6-5 with TRBJ2-7; TRBD1 might be the D (6 bases). The CDR3 has 16 residues. V lost 0 bases and J 1 base, leaving 13 bases between the germline ends. Germline V gene sequence: CDR1 MNHEY, CDR2 SVGAGI. CDR3 coding DNA: TGTGCCAGCAGTTACTCGAGCCAGACAGGATCCTACGAGCAGTACTTC. This gives the protein CASSYSSQTGSYEQYF.

This chain links TRBV5-1 with TRBJ1-3, with D maybe TRBD1 (5 bases). V was trimmed by 4 bases and J by 2 bases, leaving 10 bases between them. The CDR3 has 14 residues. Per the germline V gene, CDR1 is SGHRS and CDR2 is YFSETQ. This CDR3 is CASSTGHAGNTIYF. Written as DNA, the CDR3 is TGCGCCAGCAGCACCGGACACGCTGGAAACACCATATATTTT.

This clone has only one observation. The J gene is TRBJ1-2, the V gene TRBV7-9; 7 bases align to TRBD1. The junction had 10 bases not matched to a gene; V was cut back by 1 base and J by 2 bases. This CDR3 contains 17 residues. Germline V gene lookup returns CDR1 SEHNR and CDR2 FQNEAQ (reference sequence). Written as DNA, the CDR3 is TGTGCCAGCAGCTTAGATTACTTCGACAGGGAGAACTATGGCTACACCTTC. It yields the protein CASSLDYFDRENYGYTF.

V is TRBV4-3 and J is TRBJ2-5; D is ambiguous. Germline loops: CDR1 LGHNA, CDR2 YSLEER. The CDR3 totals 14 residues. Trimming removed 1 base from V and 2 bases from J, with 8 bases in between. CDR3 loop: CASSQGAGQETQYF. The CDR3 coding sequence is TGCGCCAGCAGCCAAGGGGCCGGACAAGAGACCCAGTACTTC.

The gene calls are TRBV7-5 and TRBJ2-5; TRBD1 reflects the table's D call only, with no check against the DNA. TRBV7-5 is a pseudogene locus. This CDR3 comprises 14 residues. The CDR3 protein is CARSQGGGQETQYF. CDR3 sequence (DNA): TGTGCCAGAAGCCAGGGGGGTGGCCAAGAGACCCAGTACTTC.